These 24 T cell receptor beta chains were sequenced from one sample in a study of read filtering for tumor transcriptome and immune sequencing. This library used roughly 370 ng RNA and molecular barcoded adaptors spanning alpha/delta and beta/gamma chains. TCRdb reprocessed the reads via MiXCR and lists one record per CDR3 protein. This table holds about 90,000 distinct CDR3 sequences, 12% found once. The sequenced sample was a population of CD138-negative cells sorted from bone marrow. These receptors came from a donor at least 40 years old with multiple myeloma.

The gene calls are TRBV20-1 and TRBJ2-3; D is possibly TRBD2 (5 bases). This CDR3 spans 14 amino acids. V lost 2 bases and J 4 bases, leaving 13 bases between the germline ends. Per the germline V gene, CDR1 is DFQATT and CDR2 is SNEGSKA (reference sequence). The DNA of the CDR3 is TGCAGTGCTAGACTTTCTAGCTCCGCAGATACGCAGTATTTT. This translates into CSARLSSSADTQYF.

This clonotype showed up just a few times. V gene TRBV20-1 combines with J gene TRBJ2-3, with D unclear. V shed 0 bases and J shed 7 bases, with 14 bases lying between them. The CDR3 is 14 residues long. Germline V lookup: CDR1 DFQATT, CDR2 SNEGSKA (reference sequence). In DNA, the CDR3 is TGCAGTGCTAGAGATCGGAAGGTGATATATACGCAGTATTTT. It yields the protein CSARDRKVIYTQYF.

This clonotype was recorded at least ten times. This rearrangement joins TRBV12-3 or TRBV12-4 to TRBJ2-1; 10 nucleotides line up with TRBD1. Trimming removed 7 bases from V and 5 bases from J; junction bases left unmatched: 8. The CDR3 extends over 15 amino acids. CDR3 sequence (DNA): TGTGCCAGCACCCTGAGGGGGACAGGGGACAATGAGCAGTTCTTC. Translating it yields CASTLRGTGDNEQFF.

Ten or more counts support this clonotype. The chain uses TRBV7-8 and TRBJ1-3; possible D gene TRBD1, 5 bases. This CDR3 comprises 18 residues. CDR1 is SGHVS, CDR2 FQNEAQ, per germline. V dropped 2 bases and J dropped 0 bases, with 17 bases sitting between them. CDR3 sequence reads: CASSLLPRGSLSGNTIYF. The DNA for the CDR3 is TGTGCCAGCAGCTTACTTCCGAGGGGTTCTCTCTCTGGAAACACCATATATTTT.

The table lists this clonotype with many counts. This chain connects TRBV20-1 to TRBJ1-5; D is perhaps TRBD1 (5 bases). This CDR3 spans 14 amino acids. Trimming shortened V by 3 bases and J by 2 bases, and 11 bases separated the two germline ends. Germline CDR1 is DFQATT and CDR2 is SNEGSKA (reference sequence). The CDR3 DNA sequence: TGCAGTGCTAGCAGGGCGGTGGGCAATCAGCCCCAGCATTTT. Encoded protein: CSASRAVGNQPQHF.

This clonotype has ten or more counts. The V gene is TRBV5-5, the J gene TRBJ1-5, with TRBD1 matching over 7 bases. V dropped 3 bases and J dropped 4; count of bases not matched to a gene: 1. The CDR3 is made up of 13 amino acids. Germline V gives CDR1 SGHKS, CDR2 YYEKEE (reference sequence). CDR3 in amino acids: CASSSTGNQPQHF. The CDR3 nucleotides read TGTGCCAGCAGCTCGACAGGGAATCAGCCCCAGCATTTT.

This clonotype appeared many times. This chain connects TRBV19 to TRBJ2-3; 7 nucleotides match TRBD2. Germline loops: CDR1 LNHDA, CDR2 SQIVND (reference sequence). There are 18 residues in the CDR3. Losses at the gene ends were 6 bases for V and 8 bases for J; bases not matched to a gene: 23. For the CDR3, the DNA is TGTGCCAGTAGCTCCGGACGCCCGGGGCTAGCGGTGGGAGGTACGCAGTATTTT. It codes for CASSSGRPGLAVGGTQYF.

This clonotype was observed at least ten times. The chain recombines TRBV5-1 with TRBJ1-4; no firm D call. This CDR3 has 17 amino acids. The V and J ends lost 1 base and 0 bases respectively, with 13 bases between them. From germline, CDR1 is SGHRS and CDR2 YFSETQ. Written as DNA, the CDR3 is TGCGCCAGCAGCTTGAAGGAGCGTAGGGCAACTAATGAAAAACTGTTTTTT. Translation gives CASSLKERRATNEKLFF.

This sequence joins TRBV6-4 and TRBJ2-1; D is unresolved. Trimming pared 5 bases from V and 0 bases from J, leaving 5 bases between. Germline loops: CDR1 MRHNA, CDR2 SNTAGT. The CDR3 sequence is 13 residues long. The CDR3 sequence is CASSPGSYNEQFF. The CDR3 region has the DNA TGTGCCAGCAGTCCTGGCTCCTACAATGAGCAGTTCTTC.

The chain recombines TRBV12-3 or TRBV12-4 with TRBJ1-5; a weak D match, TRBD1 (5 bases). Trimming stripped 7 bases from V and 5 bases from J, with 15 bases between. The CDR3 is 14 amino acids. The CDR3 DNA reads as TGTGCCAGCACCGGAGGGGAACTGGATCAGCCCCAGCATTTT. Its protein is CASTGGELDQPQHF.

In this sample, this clonotype turned up many times. The V and J genes are TRBV20-1 and TRBJ2-1, with 8 bases that match TRBD2. J lost 5 bases, V lost 0 bases, and 6 bases had no gene match. Looked up from germline, CDR1 is DFQATT and CDR2 is SNEGSKA (reference sequence). This CDR3 has 15 amino acids. In DNA, the CDR3 is TGCAGTGCTAGAGATCCGGGACTAGTTAACAATGAGCAGTTCTTC. It encodes CSARDPGLVNNEQFF.

As for this clonotype: This may be a read error: a much more frequent sequence differs by one nucleotide. This rearrangement joins TRBV5-1 to TRBJ2-1; 7 bases are shared with TRBD2. CDR1 is SGHRS, CDR2 YFSETQ, per germline. The CDR3 is 13 residues long. Trimming cost V 7 bases and J 7 bases; bases outside gene matches: 8. The CDR3 sequence is CASGREAGNEQFF. CDR3 DNA sequence: TGCGCCAGCGGACGGGAGGCCGGGAATGAGCAGTTCTTC.

This clonotype was observed at least ten times. This chain connects TRBV12-3 or TRBV12-4 to TRBJ1-5; 10 bases are a match to TRBD1. Losses at the gene ends were 6 bases for V and 2 bases for J; bases not matched to a gene: 4. CDR3 length: 15 residues. The CDR3 spells CASRTGTGGNQPQHF. CDR3 coding DNA: TGTGCCAGCAGAACTGGGACAGGGGGCAATCAGCCCCAGCATTTT.

This clonotype has ten or more counts. This rearrangement joins TRBV29-1 to TRBJ2-1; the D call may be TRBD1 or TRBD2 (5 bases each). CDR1 is SQVTM, CDR2 ANQGSEA, per germline. Trimming stripped 0 bases from V and 9 bases from J, with 12 bases between. This CDR3 contains 13 residues. CDR3 in DNA: TGCAGCGTTGAAGATGCCTATGGGGGTGAGCAGTTCTTC. Translated, it gives CSVEDAYGGEQFF.

Many counts were recorded for this clonotype. The chain recombines TRBV28 with TRBJ2-2; TRBD2 matches 7 bases. The junction had 2 bases not matched to a gene; V was cut back by 3 bases and J by 1 base. CDR1 is MDHEN and CDR2 is SYDVKM in the germline V gene. The CDR3 is 15 amino acids. CDR3 sequence (DNA): TGTGCCAGCAGTTTCACTAGCGAGAACACCGGGGAGCTGTTTTTT. The encoded protein is CASSFTSENTGELFF.

This clonotype was counted ten times or more. This sequence joins TRBV20-1 and TRBJ2-4, with TRBD1 matching over 9 bases. The J segment lost 1 base and the V segment lost 3 bases, leaving 4 bases of the junction unmatched. This CDR3 contains 15 residues. Germline V gives CDR1 DFQATT, CDR2 SNEGSKA (reference sequence). CDR3 loop: CSASIQGAAKNIQYF. The CDR3 nucleotides are TGCAGTGCTAGTATACAGGGGGCCGCCAAAAACATTCAGTACTTC.

The V call is TRBV7-3, the J call TRBJ2-6; TRBD1 might be the D (6 bases). Trimming removed 1 base from V and 0 bases from J, with 16 bases in between. The germline V gene encodes CDR1 SGHTA and CDR2 FQGTGA. There are 19 residues in the CDR3. This CDR3 reads CASSLIEGQGFSGANVLTF. In nucleotides, the CDR3 is TGTGCCAGCAGCTTAATAGAGGGTCAGGGGTTCTCTGGGGCCAACGTCCTGACTTTC.

This clonotype was observed at least ten times. The chain carries TRBV20-1 and TRBJ2-3; 10 positions match TRBD2. CDR3 length equals 15 residues. The germline V gene encodes CDR1 DFQATT and CDR2 SNEGSKA (reference sequence). The junction had 3 bases not matched to a gene; V was cut back by 0 bases and J by 3 bases. The DNA of the CDR3 is TGCAGTGCTAGAGACCTAGCGGGGGTGACAGATACGCAGTATTTT. It yields the protein CSARDLAGVTDTQYF.

In this sample, this clonotype turned up many times. The rearrangement uses TRBV4-1 and TRBJ2-7; TRBD1 or TRBD2 may be the D gene (5 bases each). V was shortened by 1 base and J by 2 bases, with 12 bases between the two germline ends. The CDR3 has 15 amino acids. CDR1 MGHRA and CDR2 YSYEKL come from the germline V gene. CDR3 sequence: CASSQVGRGAYEQYF. The DNA for the CDR3 is TGCGCCAGCAGCCAAGTGGGACGGGGAGCCTACGAGCAGTACTTC.

In its sample, this clonotype was seen a few times. A much larger clone differs from this one at a single base, so this may be a read error. The conserved closing phenylalanine or tryptophan is absent in this CDR3, likely reflecting a read error. This chain joins TRBV15 and TRBJ1-5; D is uncertain. Germline assignment: CDR1 LNHNV and CDR2 YYDKDF (reference sequence). V lost 6 bases and J lost 2, with 5 bases in between. The CDR3 contains 12 residues. Written as DNA, the CDR3 is TGTGCCACCAGAGCGGGCAATCAGCCCCAGCATTCT. It is translated as CATRAGNQPQHS.

This clonotype has at least ten counts. The V call is TRBV20-1, the J call TRBJ1-4; D is unclear. Trimming took off 1 base at V and 5 bases at J, with 11 bases between the two ends. The CDR3 is 14 residues long. Germline V lookup: CDR1 DFQATT, CDR2 SNEGSKA (reference sequence). CDR3 sequence reads: CSARVWGPNEKLFF. The CDR3 DNA reads TGCAGTGCTAGAGTGTGGGGTCCGAATGAAAAACTGTTTTTT.

As to this clonotype: A read error may account for a junction end that differs from germline. The genes are TRBV28 and TRBJ1-5; no reliable D call. The CDR3 loop spans 14 amino acids. Germline CDR1 and CDR2: MDHEN and SYDVKM. CDR3 loop: CASSPPAPSQPQRF. In DNA form, the CDR3 reads TGTGCCAGCAGTCCCCCGGCCCCCAGTCAGCCCCAGCGTTTT.

This clonotype has a count of ten or more. The CDR3 coding sequence is TGTGCCAGCAGCCTAGCGGGAGGGCCCATCAATGAGCAGTTCTTC. Translation gives CASSLAGGPINEQFF. V usage is TRBV28 and J usage is TRBJ2-1, with 12 positions matching TRBD2. From germline, CDR1 is MDHEN and CDR2 SYDVKM. The CDR3 has 15 amino acids. The V segment lost 6 bases and the J segment 6 bases; nucleotides outside the gene matches: 6.

This clonotype has a count of ten or more. The chain joins TRBV5-5 to TRBJ2-3; 15 bases are a match to TRBD2. V was pared by 2 bases and J by 2 bases, with 24 bases of the junction left unmatched. This CDR3 has 24 residues. Germline V lookup: CDR1 SGHKS, CDR2 YYEKEE (reference sequence). The CDR3 DNA follows: TGTGCCAGCAGCTTTCACTCCCTCACCCTGGGACTAGCGGGAGGAAGGGGCTACACAGATACGCAGTATTTT. Residues: CASSFHSLTLGLAGGRGYTDTQYF.